This T cell receptor (beta chain) was identified in a study of cytomegalovirus exposure and HLA in healthy donors. Losses at the gene ends were 4 bases for V and 4 bases for J; bases not matched to a gene: 8. Germline V gives CDR1 SGHKS, CDR2 YYEKEE (reference sequence). There are 16 residues in the CDR3. 60 Vbeta and 13 Jbeta primers were used in PCR. Assay used: immunoSEQ multiplex PCR; TCRdb lists only in-frame clones, some missing. This sample's clone table lists more than 200,000 clones. In regard to this clone: The antigen remains undetermined.

Study-wide results and caveats: Reportedly, HLA-A and HLA-B alleles of most subjects were accurately predicted from TCR beta. Usually a TCR sequence was rare, but some public TCRs were found in many donors. Among CMV-associated TCR beta chains, most appeared HLA-restricted in a later analysis.

The sequence derives from a woman in her 30s in good health and CMV-seropositive. The rearrangement joins TRBV5-5 to TRBJ2-5; 12 nucleotides line up with TRBD2. Sequenced input: PBMCs. The CDR3 is CASSRAGLAGTETQYF. The CDR3 nucleotides are TGTGCCAGCAGCCGAGCCGGACTAGCGGGAACAGAGACCCAGTACTTC.